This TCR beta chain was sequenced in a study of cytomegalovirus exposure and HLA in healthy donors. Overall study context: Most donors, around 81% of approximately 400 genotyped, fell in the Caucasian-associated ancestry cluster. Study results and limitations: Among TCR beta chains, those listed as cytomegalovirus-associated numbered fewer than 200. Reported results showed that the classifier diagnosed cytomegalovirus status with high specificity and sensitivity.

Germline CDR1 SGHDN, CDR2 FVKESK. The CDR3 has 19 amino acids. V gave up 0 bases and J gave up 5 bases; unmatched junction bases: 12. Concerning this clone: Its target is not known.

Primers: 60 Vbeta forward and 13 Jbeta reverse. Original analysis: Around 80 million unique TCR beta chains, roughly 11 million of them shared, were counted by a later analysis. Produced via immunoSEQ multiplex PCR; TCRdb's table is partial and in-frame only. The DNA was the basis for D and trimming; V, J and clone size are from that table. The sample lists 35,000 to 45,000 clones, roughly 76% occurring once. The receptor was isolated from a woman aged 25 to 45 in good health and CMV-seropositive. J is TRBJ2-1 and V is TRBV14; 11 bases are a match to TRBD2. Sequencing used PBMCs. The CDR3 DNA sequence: TGTGCCAGCAGCCAAGACCCACTAGCGGGGGCCCCGGTCGACAATGAGCAGTTCTTC. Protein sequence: CASSQDPLAGAPVDNEQFF. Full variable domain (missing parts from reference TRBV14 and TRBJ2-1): EAGVTQFPSHSVIEKGQTVTLRCDPISGHDNLYWYRRVMGKEIKFLLHFVKESKQDESGMPNNRFLAERTGGTYSTLKVQPAELEDSGVYFCASSQDPLAGAPVDNEQFFGPGTRLTVL.